This TCR beta chain was sequenced in a study of beta chain features in type 1 diabetes. Germline CDR1 reads KGHSH; CDR2 reads LQKENI. V lost 6 bases, J lost 1 base, and 12 bases lay in between. The CDR3 is 14 amino acids. This clone was seen a handful of times. Of the isolated RNA, all was reverse transcribed, and so the sequenced material was expressed TCRB transcripts. Some clones are missing from TCRdb's copy, which holds only in-frame ones; the method was immunoSEQ multiplex PCR. The sample shows some 410,000 clones, approximately 15% of them seen only once. The specimen was naive CD4+ T cells from blood. This chain uses TRBV18 with TRBJ1-1; unclear D gene. This sequence was found in a man aged 25 to 40 in good health. The CDR3 region is CASSQNQENTEAFF. The CDR3, as DNA: TGTGCCAGCTCCCAAAATCAGGAGAACACTGAAGCTTTCTTT.